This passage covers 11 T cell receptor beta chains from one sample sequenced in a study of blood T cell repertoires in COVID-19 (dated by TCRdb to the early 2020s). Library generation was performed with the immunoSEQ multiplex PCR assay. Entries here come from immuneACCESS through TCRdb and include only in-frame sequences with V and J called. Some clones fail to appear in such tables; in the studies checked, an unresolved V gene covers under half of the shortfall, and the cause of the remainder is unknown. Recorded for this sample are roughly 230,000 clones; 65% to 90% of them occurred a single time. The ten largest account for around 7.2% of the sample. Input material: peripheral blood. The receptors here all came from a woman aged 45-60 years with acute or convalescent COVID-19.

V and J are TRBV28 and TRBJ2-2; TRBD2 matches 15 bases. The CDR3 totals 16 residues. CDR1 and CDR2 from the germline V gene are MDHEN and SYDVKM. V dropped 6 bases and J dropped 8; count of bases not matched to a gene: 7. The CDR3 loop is CASRGLAGGFQGELFF. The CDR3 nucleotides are TGTGCCAGCAGAGGACTAGCGGGAGGGTTCCAGGGGGAGCTGTTTTTT. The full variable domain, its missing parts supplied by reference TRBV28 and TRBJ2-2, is DVKVTQSSRYLVKRTGEKVFLECVQDMDHENMFWYRQDPGLGLRLIYFSYDVKMKEKGDIPEGYSVSREKKERFSLILESASTNQTSMYLCASRGLAGGFQGELFFGEGSRLTVL.

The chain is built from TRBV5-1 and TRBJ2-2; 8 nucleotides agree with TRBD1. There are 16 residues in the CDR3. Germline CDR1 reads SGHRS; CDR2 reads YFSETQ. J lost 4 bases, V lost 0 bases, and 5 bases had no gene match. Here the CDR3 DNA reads TGCGCCAGCAGCTTGGGGACAGGGTCCGTCACCGGGGAGCTGTTTTTT. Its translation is CASSLGTGSVTGELFF.

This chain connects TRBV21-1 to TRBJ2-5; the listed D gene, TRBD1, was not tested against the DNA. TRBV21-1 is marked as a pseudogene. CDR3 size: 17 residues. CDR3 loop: CASSKLKKDRYQETQYF. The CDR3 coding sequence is TGTGCCAGCAGCAAATTAAAGAAGGACAGGTACCAAGAGACCCAGTACTTC.

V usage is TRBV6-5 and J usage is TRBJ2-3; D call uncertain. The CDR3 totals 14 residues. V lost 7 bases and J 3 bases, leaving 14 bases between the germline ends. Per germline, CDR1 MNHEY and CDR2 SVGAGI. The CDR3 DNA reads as TGTGCCAGCACCCGACTGGCGGCAACAGATACGCAGTATTTT. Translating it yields CASTRLAATDTQYF.

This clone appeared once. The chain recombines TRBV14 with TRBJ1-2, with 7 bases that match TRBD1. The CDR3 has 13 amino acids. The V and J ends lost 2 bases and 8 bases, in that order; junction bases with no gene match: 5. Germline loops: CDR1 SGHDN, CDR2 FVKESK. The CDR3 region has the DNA TGTGCCAGCAGCCAAACTCGACAGGGCGGCTACACCTTC. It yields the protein CASSQTRQGGYTF.

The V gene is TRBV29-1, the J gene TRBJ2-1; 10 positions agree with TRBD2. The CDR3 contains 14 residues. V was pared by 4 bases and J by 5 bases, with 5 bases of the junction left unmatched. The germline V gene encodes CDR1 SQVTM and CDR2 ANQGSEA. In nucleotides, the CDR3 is TGCAGCGTTGGCAGCGGGGGGGTCAACAATGAGCAGTTCTTC. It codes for CSVGSGGVNNEQFF.

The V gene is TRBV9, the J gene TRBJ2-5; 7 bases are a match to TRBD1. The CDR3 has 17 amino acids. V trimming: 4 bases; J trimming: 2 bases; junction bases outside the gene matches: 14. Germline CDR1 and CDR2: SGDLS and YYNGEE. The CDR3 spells CASSPSFDRAAQETQYF. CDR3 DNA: TGTGCCAGCAGCCCTTCCTTCGACAGGGCGGCGCAAGAGACCCAGTACTTC.

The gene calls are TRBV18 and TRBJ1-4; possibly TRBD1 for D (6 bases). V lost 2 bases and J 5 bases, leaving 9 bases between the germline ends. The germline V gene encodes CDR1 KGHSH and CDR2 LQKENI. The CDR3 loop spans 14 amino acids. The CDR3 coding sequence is TGTGCCAGCTCACCAAGCGGGACAAATGAAAAACTGTTTTTT. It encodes CASSPSGTNEKLFF. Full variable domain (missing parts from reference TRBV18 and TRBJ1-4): NAGVMQNPRHLVRRRGQEARLRCSPMKGHSHVYWYRQLPEEGLKFMVYLQKENIIDESGMPKERFSAEFPKEGPSILRIQQVVRGDSAAYFCASSPSGTNEKLFFGSGTQLSVL.

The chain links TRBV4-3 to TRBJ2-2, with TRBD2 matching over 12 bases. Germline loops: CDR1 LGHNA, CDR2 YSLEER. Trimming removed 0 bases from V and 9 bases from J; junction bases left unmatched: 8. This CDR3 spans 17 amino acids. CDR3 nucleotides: TGCGCCAGCAGCCAAGATGCGGCTAGCGGGGGGGCATGGGAGCTGTTTTTT. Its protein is CASSQDAASGGAWELFF.

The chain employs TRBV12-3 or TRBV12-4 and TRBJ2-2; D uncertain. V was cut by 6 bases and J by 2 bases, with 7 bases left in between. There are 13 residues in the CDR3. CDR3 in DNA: TGTGCCAGCAGCCTCCCCAACACCGGGGAGCTGTTTTTT. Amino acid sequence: CASSLPNTGELFF.

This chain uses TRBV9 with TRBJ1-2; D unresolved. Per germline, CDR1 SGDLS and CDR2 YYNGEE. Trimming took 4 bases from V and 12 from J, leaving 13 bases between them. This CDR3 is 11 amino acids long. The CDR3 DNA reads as TGTGCCAGCAGCACCGCCGGGAATCACACCTTC. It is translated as CASSTAGNHTF.